The rows below give T cell receptor beta chains drawn from one sample of a study of T cells after yellow fever vaccination. TCRdb ran MiXCR on the 5' RACE reads and lists one entry per CDR3 protein. Here the sample spans under 550,000 distinct CDR3 sequences, around a fifth being singletons. The sample in question was PBMCs, obtained 21 days after the first yellow fever vaccination. These receptors all stem from a man younger than 35 who received the YFV17D yellow fever vaccine. CDR3s include the opening cysteine and the closing phenylalanine or tryptophan. D genes are given only for firm matches. Clone size is given for some rows only: seen once, a few or many times, or a class if the clone is expanded.

V	D	J	size	DNA	CDR3
TRBV4-1	NA	TRBJ2-7	few	TGCGCCAGCAGCCAAGGGGACCGCAGCTACGAGCAGTACTTC	CASSQGDRSYEQYF
TRBV5-1	NA	TRBJ2-7	NA	TGCGCCAGCAGCTTGGAGTGGGGCCGACTCTACGAGCAGTACTTC	CASSLEWGRLYEQYF
TRBV5-1	TRBD1	TRBJ2-5	NA	TGCGCCAGCAGCCCCGGGACAGGGGCCAGCGAGACCCAGTACTTC	CASSPGTGASETQYF
TRBV20-1	NA	TRBJ2-1	NA	TGCAGTGCTAGGTCCGGGACGGATGAGCAGTTCTTC	CSARSGTDEQFF
TRBV20-1	NA	TRBJ2-2	NA	TGCAGTGCCGCCCTGGCGGTCGGGGAGCTGTTTTTT	CSAALAVGELFF
TRBV13	NA	TRBJ2-7	few	TGTGCCAGCAGCTTAAAGTGGCAGTCCTACGAGCAGTACTTC	CASSLKWQSYEQYF
TRBV20-1	TRBD1	TRBJ1-5	few	TGCAGTGCCAACAGGGGAATAGGAGGTCAGCCCCAGCATTTT	CSANRGIGGQPQHF
TRBV5-1	NA	TRBJ2-7	NA	TGCGCCAGCAGCTTGGCAGGCATGGGAACCTACGAGCAGTACTTC	CASSLAGMGTYEQYF
TRBV11-2	TRBD2	TRBJ2-1	few	TGTGCCAGCAGCTTCCCCTCTAGCGGGGGGGCTTCCTACAATGAGCAGTTCTTC	CASSFPSSGGASYNEQFF
TRBV5-6	NA	TRBJ1-4	NA	TGTGCCAGCAGCTTAGATGGGAGAAAACTGTTTTTT	CASSLDGRKLFF
TRBV2	NA	TRBJ2-1	NA	TGTGCCAGTAAGATCAGCCTGATTCAAGGGGAGCAGTTCTTC	CASKISLIQGEQFF
TRBV11-2	TRBD1	TRBJ2-3	NA	TGTGCCAGCAGCTTAGTTTCGTCGACAGGGAAAGTGACAGATACGCAGTATTTT	CASSLVSSTGKVTDTQYF
TRBV20-1	NA	TRBJ1-6	few	TGCAGTGCTCGGAGGCACGGGGGGGATTCACCCCTCCACTTT	CSARRHGGDSPLHF
TRBV30	TRBD2	TRBJ2-1	NA	TGTGCCTGGAGTCCACTGACTAGCGGGGGGAGGGATGAGCAGTTCTTC	CAWSPLTSGGRDEQFF
TRBV6-2/TRBV6-3	NA	TRBJ2-1	NA	TGTGCCAGCAGTTACTACGGGGGCGAGTACAATGAGCAGTTCTTC	CASSYYGGEYNEQFF
TRBV5-1	NA	TRBJ1-5	few	TGCGCCAGCAGCGTTACAGGGACTGATCAGCCCCAGCATTTT	CASSVTGTDQPQHF
TRBV9	NA	TRBJ2-3	NA	TGTGCCAGCAGCGGGAGGGGGCGAGATACGCAGTATTTT	CASSGRGRDTQYF
TRBV12-3/TRBV12-4	NA	TRBJ1-6	few	TGTGCCAGCACCGGAAACTGGGATTCACCCCTCCACTTT	CASTGNWDSPLHF
TRBV20-1	TRBD2	TRBJ2-1	NA	TGCAGTGCTGACCCGGGACTAGCCCACAATGAGCAGTTCTTC	CSADPGLAHNEQFF
TRBV20-1	NA	TRBJ1-2	few	TGCAGTGCTAGCCCCCAACGGATGTCGGGCTACACCTTC	CSASPQRMSGYTF
TRBV6-1	TRBD2	TRBJ2-3	NA	TGTGCCAGCAGCCTAGCGGGGGGTAATAGAGATACGCAGTATTTT	CASSLAGGNRDTQYF
TRBV7-2	NA	TRBJ1-6	many	TGTGCCAGCAGCTCCTACGACAGCTATAATTCACCCCTCCACTTT	CASSSYDSYNSPLHF
TRBV11-3	NA	TRBJ2-1	few	TGTGCCAGCAGCTTAGATCCCTCTGGGCAGTTCTTC	CASSLDPSGQFF
TRBV10-3	NA	TRBJ2-3	many	TGTGCCATCAGTGTCCAGGGTAGAGGCACAGATACGCAGTATTTT	CAISVQGRGTDTQYF
TRBV4-2	NA	TRBJ2-5	few	TGTGCCAGCAGCCACCGGGAGACCCAGTACTTC	CASSHRETQYF
TRBV4-3	NA	TRBJ1-1	many	TGCGCCAGCAGCCAAGAGGGATTGGTCAACACTGAAGCTTTCTTT	CASSQEGLVNTEAFF
TRBV5-1	NA	TRBJ2-7	few	TGCGCCAGCAGCTCCAGACTAGAAGGTTCCTACGAGCAGTACTTC	CASSSRLEGSYEQYF
TRBV3-1	TRBD1	TRBJ2-7	NA	TGTGCCAGCCGCCTCCAAGGAACAGGGGTGGGGGAGCAGTACTTC	CASRLQGTGVGEQYF
TRBV7-9	NA	TRBJ1-5	NA	TGTGCCAGCAGCCCTCAAGTGGGGCAGCCCCAGCATTTT	CASSPQVGQPQHF
TRBV7-2	TRBD1	TRBJ2-5	NA	TGTGCCAGCAGCTTGGACAGGGATGAGACCCAGTACTTC	CASSLDRDETQYF
TRBV7-3	NA	TRBJ1-1	few	TGTGCCAGCGCCGGAGGCGCCGAAAACACTGAAGCTTTCTTT	CASAGGAENTEAFF
TRBV11-2	NA	TRBJ1-4	many	TGTGCCAGCAGCTTGAGGGGTGCAACTAATGAAAAACTGTTTTTT	CASSLRGATNEKLFF
TRBV20-1	NA	TRBJ2-3	NA	TGCAGTGCTAGAGATCCACGGAGGACGCAGTATTTT	CSARDPRRTQYF
TRBV13	NA	TRBJ2-3	few	TGTGCCAGCAGCGCCTCTATCGCCCTAGCAGAAACAGATACGCAGTATTTT	CASSASIALAETDTQYF
TRBV4-3	NA	TRBJ1-2	NA	TGCGCCAGCAGCCAGGGCCGGGGCGCCGGCTACACCTTC	CASSQGRGAGYTF
TRBV7-9	NA	TRBJ1-3	few	TGTGCCAGCAAAGGAGCTAGCTCTGGAAACACCATATATTTT	CASKGASSGNTIYF
TRBV7-3	NA	TRBJ1-6	NA	TGTGCCAGCAGCTTAGGCGTCTATTCACCCCTCCACTTT	CASSLGVYSPLHF
TRBV28	NA	TRBJ2-2	few	TGTGCCAGCAGTTCGCCGGGGGCGAATCCCTTGACCGGGGAGCTGTTTTTT	CASSSPGANPLTGELFF
TRBV5-6	NA	TRBJ2-6	NA	TGTGCCAGCAGCTTTCCCCCGGGGGGACAGAGCTCTGGGGCCAACGTCCTGACTTTC	CASSFPPGGQSSGANVLTF
TRBV4-1	TRBD2	TRBJ2-7	NA	TGCGCCAGCAGCCAAGAAGGGGAGGGACGCGAGCAGTACTTC	CASSQEGEGREQYF
TRBV7-2	TRBD2	TRBJ2-3	few	TGTGCCAGCAGCCGAGGGCCTAGCGGGACGGGAGATACGCAGTATTTT	CASSRGPSGTGDTQYF
TRBV30	TRBD2	TRBJ2-5	NA	TGTGCCTTCAGTCCGGGACTAGCGGGGGGTTCCCAAGAGACCCAGTACTTC	CAFSPGLAGGSQETQYF